These T cell receptor beta chains were read from a single sample in a study of T cell responses to AZD1222 COVID-19 vaccine. Clones were sequenced by immunoSEQ multiplex PCR, and TCRdb holds only the in-frame ones, with some missing. The sample lists approximately 94,000 clones; about 86% were seen once. Specimen: peripheral blood, collected on day 0 of AZD1222 vaccination. The receptor set was obtained from an adult in good health. CDR3s include the opening cysteine and the closing phenylalanine or tryptophan. The order of the fields is V gene, J gene, clone size, CDR3 length, D gene, CDR3 DNA, CDR3 protein. A D gene is named only where the DNA matches it firmly. A row's size may be missing; if present it is once, few, many or a size class.

V: TRBV7-8
J: TRBJ2-1
size: -
length: 15
D: TRBD2
DNA: TGTGCCAGCAGCTCGACTAGCGCTCTGTACAATGAGCAGTTCTTC
CDR3: CASSSTSALYNEQFF

V: TRBV6-5
J: TRBJ1-3
size: -
length: 14
D: TRBD1
DNA: TGTGCCAGCAGGCGACAGGGATCCGGAAACACCATATATTTT
CDR3: CASRRQGSGNTIYF

V: TRBV5-1
J: TRBJ2-2
size: -
length: 18
D: TRBD1
DNA: TGCGCCAGCAGCAGGGGACAGGGGGAACTCGAAGGGACCGGGGAGCTGTTTTTT
CDR3: CASSRGQGELEGTGELFF

V: TRBV24-1
J: TRBJ2-7
size: -
length: 16
D: TRBD2
DNA: TGTGCCACCAGTGATTTTGGAAGCGGGGGAACCTACGAGCAGTACTTC
CDR3: CATSDFGSGGTYEQYF

V: TRBV3-1/TRBV3-2
J: TRBJ2-7
size: once
length: 11
D: -
DNA: TGTGCCAGCAGCTTGAATTACGAGCAGTACTTC
CDR3: CASSLNYEQYF

V: TRBV10-2
J: TRBJ1-6
size: once
length: 14
D: TRBD1
DNA: TGCGCCAGCAGTAGCACAGGGGTAGGTTCACCCCTCCACTTT
CDR3: CASSSTGVGSPLHF

V: TRBV10-1
J: TRBJ1-2
size: -
length: 15
D: TRBD1
DNA: TGCGCCAGCAGTCGGGTCCCGGGACAGGGCTATGGCTACACCTTC
CDR3: CASSRVPGQGYGYTF

V: TRBV18
J: TRBJ2-5
size: once
length: 17
D: -
DNA: TGTGCCAGCTCACCACAGTCGGGCCCAGACTCACAAGAGACCCAGTACTTC
CDR3: CASSPQSGPDSQETQYF

V: TRBV6-5
J: TRBJ2-7
size: -
length: 15
D: TRBD1
DNA: TGTGCCAGCAGTTATTACAGGGGGACCAACTACGAGCAGTACTTC
CDR3: CASSYYRGTNYEQYF

V: TRBV29-1
J: TRBJ2-7
size: -
length: 12
D: -
DNA: TGCAGCGTTGAGACAGACTTCTACGAGCAGTACTTC
CDR3: CSVETDFYEQYF

V: TRBV6-5
J: TRBJ1-1
size: -
length: 15
D: -
DNA: TGTGCCAGCAGTTACTCGAGTGGTGTGAACACTGAAGCTTTCTTT
CDR3: CASSYSSGVNTEAFF

V: TRBV7-2
J: TRBJ2-7
size: -
length: 17
D: -
DNA: TGTGCCAGCAGCTTAGTTGTCAACCAGGGGGGGGGCAACGAGCAGTACTTC
CDR3: CASSLVVNQGGGNEQYF

V: TRBV7-8
J: TRBJ2-7
size: -
length: 15
D: TRBD2
DNA: TGTGCCAGCACCCCCGGGGGGGGCTACGGCTACGAGCAGTACTTC
CDR3: CASTPGGGYGYEQYF

V: TRBV5-4
J: TRBJ2-3
size: -
length: 16
D: TRBD2
DNA: TGTGCCAGCAGCAGAACTAGCGGGCCTAGCACAGATACGCAGTATTTT
CDR3: CASSRTSGPSTDTQYF

V: TRBV6-2/TRBV6-3
J: TRBJ2-7
size: -
length: 16
D: TRBD2
DNA: TGTGCCAGCAGTTACGGAGTAGCGGGATTGACCTACGAGCAGTACTTC
CDR3: CASSYGVAGLTYEQYF

V: TRBV2
J: TRBJ1-1
size: -
length: 14
D: -
DNA: TGTGCCAGCAGTGAAGGGGGGCTGGCCACTGAAGCTTTCTTT
CDR3: CASSEGGLATEAFF

V: TRBV19
J: TRBJ1-2
size: -
length: 13
D: -
DNA: TGTGCCAGTAGTATAATAACAGGCGGGGGCTACACCTTC
CDR3: CASSIITGGGYTF

V: TRBV7-9
J: TRBJ1-5
size: -
length: 12
D: -
DNA: TGTGCCAGCAGCCAAGGGTGGGAGCCCCAGCATTTT
CDR3: CASSQGWEPQHF

V: TRBV29-1
J: TRBJ2-7
size: -
length: 12
D: TRBD1
DNA: TGCAGCTTCCGGGACAGAGGTTACGAGCAGTACTTC
CDR3: CSFRDRGYEQYF

V: TRBV10-3
J: TRBJ2-7
size: -
length: 12
D: -
DNA: TGTGCCATCAGTGAGACGCCCTACGAGCAGTACTTC
CDR3: CAISETPYEQYF

V: TRBV7-2
J: TRBJ2-7
size: -
length: 13
D: -
DNA: TGTGCCAGCAGCTCCGGGACACCGACTCCCCAGTACTTC
CDR3: CASSSGTPTPQYF

V: TRBV4-2
J: TRBJ1-1
size: large
length: 16
D: -
DNA: TGTGCCAGCAGCCAAGAGTCTCCGGGTTATTACACTGAAGCTTTCTTT
CDR3: CASSQESPGYYTEAFF

V: TRBV25-1
J: TRBJ1-1
size: -
length: 14
D: -
DNA: TGTGCCAGCAGTGAGGGAATTGTGAACACTGAAGCTTTCTTT
CDR3: CASSEGIVNTEAFF

V: TRBV6-5
J: TRBJ1-1
size: -
length: 12
D: -
DNA: TGTGCCAGCAGACCTGGGCACAATGAAGCTTTCTTT
CDR3: CASRPGHNEAFF

V: TRBV18
J: TRBJ1-1
size: -
length: 15
D: -
DNA: TGTGCCAGCTCACCGGCCGCAGGGGTGGGCACTGAAGCTTTCTTT
CDR3: CASSPAAGVGTEAFF

V: TRBV30
J: TRBJ1-6
size: -
length: 15
D: -
DNA: TGTGCCTGGAGTTGGGCGAACCGGTATAATTCACCCCTCCACTTT
CDR3: CAWSWANRYNSPLHF

V: TRBV5-1
J: TRBJ2-1
size: -
length: 16
D: TRBD1
DNA: TGCGCCAGCAGCTTGGGGCGGGACAGGCTCTACAATGAGCAGTTCTTC
CDR3: CASSLGRDRLYNEQFF

V: TRBV30
J: TRBJ2-7
size: -
length: 13
D: TRBD2
DNA: TGTGCCTGGACTTCGGGAGGGCCGGGCGAGCAGTACTTC
CDR3: CAWTSGGPGEQYF

V: TRBV6-6
J: TRBJ2-7
size: -
length: 13
D: TRBD1
DNA: TGTGCCAGCACCTACGGGACAGTCTACGAGCAGTACTTC
CDR3: CASTYGTVYEQYF

V: TRBV7-2
J: TRBJ2-2
size: -
length: 13
D: -
DNA: TGTGCCAGCAGCTTAAACGCCGCCGGGGAGCTGTTTTTT
CDR3: CASSLNAAGELFF

V: TRBV6-5
J: TRBJ2-5
size: -
length: 13
D: -
DNA: TGTGCCAGCAGCCTGCAACTGTCGGCGACCCAGTACTTC
CDR3: CASSLQLSATQYF

V: TRBV19
J: TRBJ2-3
size: -
length: 16
D: -
DNA: TGTGCCAGTAGTATAGGGGGTTTTGGGACCACAGATACGCAGTATTTT
CDR3: CASSIGGFGTTDTQYF

V: TRBV5-1
J: TRBJ2-3
size: -
length: 19
D: TRBD2
DNA: TGCGCCAGCAGCTTGGTTTCGTTAGCGGGGGGAATTAGCACAGATACGCAGTATTTT
CDR3: CASSLVSLAGGISTDTQYF

V: TRBV5-1
J: TRBJ1-1
size: -
length: 14
D: -
DNA: TGCGCCAGCAGCTTGGGGCTGTCCCGCACTGAAGCTTTCTTT
CDR3: CASSLGLSRTEAFF

V: TRBV4-1
J: TRBJ2-5
size: -
length: 15
D: -
DNA: TGCGCCAGCAGCCAAGGGTACAGACAGCAAGAGACCCAGTACTTC
CDR3: CASSQGYRQQETQYF

V: TRBV19
J: TRBJ1-1
size: -
length: 16
D: TRBD1
DNA: TGTGCCAGTAGTATAAGATTAAGGACAGGGGGTTTTTCGGCTTTCTTT
CDR3: CASSIRLRTGGFSAFF

V: TRBV6-5
J: TRBJ2-7
size: once
length: 14
D: TRBD1
DNA: TGTGCCACCAATACGAGGGGGCTTTCCTACGAGCAGTACTTC
CDR3: CATNTRGLSYEQYF

V: TRBV6-5
J: TRBJ2-5
size: -
length: 15
D: -
DNA: TGTGCCAGCAGCTGGGGGGGCGGGTCCCAAGAGACCCAGTACTTC
CDR3: CASSWGGGSQETQYF

V: TRBV11-2
J: TRBJ1-4
size: -
length: 18
D: TRBD1
DNA: TGTGCCAGCAGCACGGGACAGTTTAAAGGAGGTGCCATCGAAAAACTGTTTTTT
CDR3: CASSTGQFKGGAIEKLFF

V: TRBV4-2
J: TRBJ1-6
size: -
length: 15
D: -
DNA: TGTGCCAGCAGTCGAAATGACATCTCGAATTCACCCCTCCACTTT
CDR3: CASSRNDISNSPLHF

V: TRBV10-3
J: TRBJ2-2
size: -
length: 16
D: TRBD2
DNA: TGTGCCATCAGGGATCAACTAGCGGGAGGTCTCGGGGAGCTGTTTTTT
CDR3: CAIRDQLAGGLGELFF

V: TRBV6-1
J: TRBJ1-6
size: -
length: 16
D: TRBD1
DNA: TGTGCCAGCAGTGTGGGACAGGGCAACTATAATTCACCCCTCCACTTT
CDR3: CASSVGQGNYNSPLHF

V: TRBV5-1
J: TRBJ1-4
size: -
length: 13
D: -
DNA: TGCGCCAGCAGCTTGCTCGAAGGTGAAAAACTGTTTTTT
CDR3: CASSLLEGEKLFF